Listed below are T cell receptor beta chains from one sample, sequenced in a study of spatial heterogeneity in lung cancer. TCRdb ran MiXCR on the 5' RACE reads and lists one entry per CDR3 protein. The sample carries just under 9,500 distinct CDR3 sequences, approximately 8% recorded once. The source was lung tumor tissue, collected at surgery. The receptors were sampled from a male donor with early-stage non-small cell lung cancer. CDR3s leave out the opening cysteine and the closing phenylalanine or tryptophan. Each record gives: V gene, J gene, CDR3 protein.

v_gene: TRBV10-3
j_gene: TRBJ2-5
CDR3aa: AISVGQGPRETQY

v_gene: TRBV6-5
j_gene: TRBJ2-2
CDR3aa: ASSKTGWDTGELF

v_gene: TRBV4-3
j_gene: TRBJ1-4
CDR3aa: ASSQAPQTGRNEKLF

v_gene: TRBV3-1
j_gene: TRBJ1-3
CDR3aa: ASSPQGSGNTIY

v_gene: TRBV3-1
j_gene: TRBJ2-1
CDR3aa: ASSQGGVTSRTAGYNEQF

v_gene: TRBV9
j_gene: TRBJ1-5
CDR3aa: ASSVGGGNQPQH

v_gene: TRBV27
j_gene: TRBJ2-7
CDR3aa: ASTIGPYYEQY

v_gene: TRBV13
j_gene: TRBJ1-5
CDR3aa: ASSLRTSNQPQH

v_gene: TRBV12-3/TRBV12-4
j_gene: TRBJ1-3
CDR3aa: ASQRSSGNTIY

v_gene: TRBV7-8
j_gene: TRBJ1-6
CDR3aa: ASSNTAHSGAGSPLH

v_gene: TRBV11-2
j_gene: TRBJ2-1
CDR3aa: ASSPMMLAGGPREQF

v_gene: TRBV5-1
j_gene: TRBJ2-7
CDR3aa: ASSLDRGPYEQY

v_gene: TRBV20-1
j_gene: TRBJ1-1
CDR3aa: SARVGSRMNTEAF

v_gene: TRBV12-3/TRBV12-4
j_gene: TRBJ1-1
CDR3aa: ASSFGNLNTEAF

v_gene: TRBV2
j_gene: TRBJ2-7
CDR3aa: ASSLGQGTAYEQY

v_gene: TRBV15
j_gene: TRBJ2-3
CDR3aa: ATSRGLAGGQY

v_gene: TRBV10-3
j_gene: TRBJ1-2
CDR3aa: AITTGIGYT

v_gene: TRBV20-1
j_gene: TRBJ2-1
CDR3aa: SAVGGTIYNEQF

v_gene: TRBV10-3
j_gene: TRBJ2-7
CDR3aa: ATGLADYEQY

v_gene: TRBV6-5
j_gene: TRBJ2-5
CDR3aa: ASSYSTGRETQY

v_gene: TRBV28
j_gene: TRBJ1-2
CDR3aa: ASSLGMTGRNGYT

v_gene: TRBV7-7
j_gene: TRBJ2-2
CDR3aa: ASSSTGANTGELF

v_gene: TRBV28
j_gene: TRBJ1-2
CDR3aa: ATDPGLGYT

v_gene: TRBV10-3
j_gene: TRBJ2-7
CDR3aa: AISDRDEQY

v_gene: TRBV7-6
j_gene: TRBJ1-6
CDR3aa: ASSLDSSSYNSPLH

v_gene: TRBV2
j_gene: TRBJ1-1
CDR3aa: ASVLQGVTEAF

v_gene: TRBV20-1
j_gene: TRBJ2-5
CDR3aa: SASWELQETQY

v_gene: TRBV5-1
j_gene: TRBJ2-7
CDR3aa: ASSLNSGTPSYEQY

v_gene: TRBV14
j_gene: TRBJ2-1
CDR3aa: ASSYRPSSNEQF

v_gene: TRBV5-4
j_gene: TRBJ1-2
CDR3aa: ASSLGTGGIGYGYT

v_gene: TRBV14
j_gene: TRBJ2-2
CDR3aa: ASSRGLAGAGELF

v_gene: TRBV28
j_gene: TRBJ2-5
CDR3aa: ASSLSRTGGETQY

v_gene: TRBV6-2/TRBV6-3
j_gene: TRBJ2-7
CDR3aa: ASSHDRNYEQY

v_gene: TRBV3-1
j_gene: TRBJ2-7
CDR3aa: ASSPPSGGAGEQY

v_gene: TRBV20-1
j_gene: TRBJ2-1
CDR3aa: SAPPEGLAGVVEQF

v_gene: TRBV12-3/TRBV12-4
j_gene: TRBJ2-7
CDR3aa: ASRKTGGEQY

v_gene: TRBV5-5
j_gene: TRBJ2-1
CDR3aa: ASSFLTGAHNEQF

v_gene: TRBV19
j_gene: TRBJ2-7
CDR3aa: ASKPTPDSYEQY

v_gene: TRBV20-1
j_gene: TRBJ1-1
CDR3aa: SARTTNTEAF

v_gene: TRBV5-1
j_gene: TRBJ2-5
CDR3aa: ASSLEGLETQY

v_gene: TRBV7-7
j_gene: TRBJ2-3
CDR3aa: ASSQQPGGTDTQY

v_gene: TRBV6-2/TRBV6-3
j_gene: TRBJ1-5
CDR3aa: ASRDNNDQPQH

v_gene: TRBV4-3
j_gene: TRBJ2-7
CDR3aa: ASSPGLGKYEQY

v_gene: TRBV29-1
j_gene: TRBJ2-3
CDR3aa: SVAGTPGGTDTQY

v_gene: TRBV12-3/TRBV12-4
j_gene: TRBJ1-3
CDR3aa: ASSLRLREGGNTIY

v_gene: TRBV12-3/TRBV12-4
j_gene: TRBJ1-5
CDR3aa: ASSTAGNQPQH

v_gene: TRBV7-6
j_gene: TRBJ2-2
CDR3aa: ASSPQVGEVTGELF

v_gene: TRBV9
j_gene: TRBJ2-5
CDR3aa: ASSVDSGGAQY

v_gene: TRBV4-2
j_gene: TRBJ1-4
CDR3aa: ASSQGLRSNEKLF

v_gene: TRBV12-3/TRBV12-4
j_gene: TRBJ2-5
CDR3aa: ASSLPSEGLEETQY

v_gene: TRBV5-5
j_gene: TRBJ2-5
CDR3aa: ASSLDIGQGQETQY

v_gene: TRBV24-1
j_gene: TRBJ2-5
CDR3aa: ATSDPRAGVKTQY

v_gene: TRBV6-2/TRBV6-3
j_gene: TRBJ1-1
CDR3aa: ASSYSIGKTLNTEAF

v_gene: TRBV11-2
j_gene: TRBJ2-2
CDR3aa: ASSLGPAGGNTGELF